The source of this T cell receptor (beta chain) is a study of T cell responses to AZD1222 COVID-19 vaccine. General study findings and limits: Spike-specific TCR breadth and depth went up after people got two AZD1222 doses.

The germline V gene has CDR1 MNHNS and CDR2 SASEGT. With 2 bases removed from V and 7 bases from J, the gap between germline ends came to 14 bases. The CDR3 totals 14 residues. Sequencing was performed with immunoSEQ multiplex PCR; in TCRdb, only in-frame clones are kept and a portion is missing. The sample includes under 150,000 clones, approximately 85% of them seen just once. Concerning this clone: Its antigen is unknown.

Sequencing was performed on peripheral blood, taken 28 days after the second dose of the MenACWY control vaccine. J is TRBJ2-5 and V is TRBV6-1; a possible D gene is TRBD2 (7 bases). The origin of this receptor is an adult who received the MenACWY meningococcal vaccine as a control. CDR3 bases: TGTGCCAGCAGTGAAACCCGGGGGGCGGGGACCCAGTACTTC. Protein: CASSETRGAGTQYF.